The clone carrying this TCR beta chain was counted many times. Antigen: not known. The CDR3 runs to 15 residues. V lost 2 bases and J lost 8; bases outside the gene matches: 3. CDR1 is MNHEY and CDR2 is SVGAGI in the germline V gene. The data were taken from a study of molecular identifiers for immune sequencing clone quantification. Whole-study findings and limits: Whereas naive cells kept under 1% of molecules in clones above 20 RNA copies, such clones held over 98% in effectors.

TCRdb re-called the PCR reads through MiXCR, storing one row per CDR3 protein. This sample has about 320,000 distinct CDR3 sequences, with 20% to 25% found just once. Naive CD8 T cells were picked out by sorting for CD8+CD4-CCR7+CD45RA+. The receptor's source is a human donor in good health. Some libraries in this study had Jurkat cell RNA spiked in. Specimen: naive CD8+ T cells from blood, with Jurkat cell RNA spiked in. Documented subset: FACS-sorted CD8+CD4-CCR7+CD45RA+ naive T cells. The chain carries TRBV6-5 and TRBJ1-4; TRBD1 aligns across 12 bases. The CDR3 nucleotides read TGTGCCAGCAGTTACGGGACAGGGGGCCAGGAAAAACTGTTTTTT. It codes for CASSYGTGGQEKLFF.